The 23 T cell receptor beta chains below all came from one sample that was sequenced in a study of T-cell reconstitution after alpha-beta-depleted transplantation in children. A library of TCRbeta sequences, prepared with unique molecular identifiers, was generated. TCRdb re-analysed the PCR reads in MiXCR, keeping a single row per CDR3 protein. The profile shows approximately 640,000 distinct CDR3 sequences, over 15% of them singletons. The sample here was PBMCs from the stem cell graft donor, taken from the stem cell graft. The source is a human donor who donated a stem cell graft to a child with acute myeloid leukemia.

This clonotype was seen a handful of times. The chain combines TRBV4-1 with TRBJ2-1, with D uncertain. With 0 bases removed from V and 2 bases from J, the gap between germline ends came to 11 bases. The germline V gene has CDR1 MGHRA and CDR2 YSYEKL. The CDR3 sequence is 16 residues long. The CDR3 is CASSQELDGTYNEQFF. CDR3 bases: TGCGCCAGCAGCCAAGAGTTAGACGGTACCTACAATGAGCAGTTCTTC.

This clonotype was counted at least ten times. The CDR3 nucleotides are TGTGCCAGCAGTATACAGGGGTTCGGGGAGCTGTTTTTT. Its translation: CASSIQGFGELFF. The rearrangement joins TRBV2 to TRBJ2-2; TRBD1 aligns across 7 bases. The ends lost 5 bases at V and 7 bases at J; junction bases unmatched: 4. There are 13 residues in the CDR3. Germline V gene data show CDR1 as SNHLY and CDR2 as FYNNEI.

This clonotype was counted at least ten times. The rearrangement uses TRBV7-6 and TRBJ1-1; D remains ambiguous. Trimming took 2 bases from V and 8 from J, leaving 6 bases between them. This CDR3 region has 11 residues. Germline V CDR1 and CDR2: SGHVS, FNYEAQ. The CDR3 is CASSLNGEAFF. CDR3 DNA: TGTGCCAGCAGCTTAAATGGGGAAGCTTTCTTT.

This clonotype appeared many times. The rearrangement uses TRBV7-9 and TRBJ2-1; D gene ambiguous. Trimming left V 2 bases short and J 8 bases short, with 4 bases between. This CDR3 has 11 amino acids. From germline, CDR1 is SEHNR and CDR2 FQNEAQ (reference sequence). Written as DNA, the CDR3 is TGTGCCAGCAGCTTACCCGATGAGCAGTTCTTC. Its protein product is CASSLPDEQFF.

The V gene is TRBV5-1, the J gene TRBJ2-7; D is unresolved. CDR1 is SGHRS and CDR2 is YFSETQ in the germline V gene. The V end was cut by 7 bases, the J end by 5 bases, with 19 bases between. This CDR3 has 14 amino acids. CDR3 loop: CASYGGVGKNEQYV. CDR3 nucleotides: TGCGCCAGCTACGGTGGTGTAGGGAAGAACGAGCAGTACGTC.

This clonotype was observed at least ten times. CDR3: CSVAPATDTQYF. CDR3 nucleotide sequence: TGCAGCGTTGCTCCAGCCACAGATACGCAGTATTTT. This rearrangement joins TRBV29-1 to TRBJ2-3; D unclear. The length of the CDR3 is 12 residues. Germline-derived CDR1 and CDR2 are SQVTM and ANQGSEA. V was pared by 4 bases and J by 2 bases, with 7 bases between.

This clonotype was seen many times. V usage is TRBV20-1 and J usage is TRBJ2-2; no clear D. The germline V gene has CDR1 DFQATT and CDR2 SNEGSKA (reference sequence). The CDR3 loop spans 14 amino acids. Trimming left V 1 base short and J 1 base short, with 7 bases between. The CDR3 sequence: CSARASGNTGELFF. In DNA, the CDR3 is TGCAGTGCTAGAGCCTCAGGGAACACCGGGGAGCTGTTTTTT.

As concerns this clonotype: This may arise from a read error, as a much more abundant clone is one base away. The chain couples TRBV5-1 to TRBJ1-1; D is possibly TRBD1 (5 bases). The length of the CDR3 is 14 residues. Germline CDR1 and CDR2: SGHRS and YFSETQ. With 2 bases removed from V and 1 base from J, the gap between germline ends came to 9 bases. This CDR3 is CASSFGGENTEAFF. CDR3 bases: TGCGCCAGCAGCTTCGGGGGGGAGAACACTGAAGCTTTCTTT.

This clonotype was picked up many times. As DNA, the CDR3 is TGTGCCATCAGTTACAGTGACCTACACAATGAGCAGTTCTTC. This encodes CAISYSDLHNEQFF. The chain couples TRBV10-3 to TRBJ2-1; D is undetermined. The CDR3 sequence is 14 residues long. Trimming shortened V by 5 bases and J by 5 bases, and 13 bases separated the two germline ends. Germline V gives CDR1 ENHRY, CDR2 SYGVKD.

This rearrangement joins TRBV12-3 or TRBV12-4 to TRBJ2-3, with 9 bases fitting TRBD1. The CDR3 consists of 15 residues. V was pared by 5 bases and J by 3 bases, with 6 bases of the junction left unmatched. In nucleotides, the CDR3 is TGTGCCAGCAGTCCTAAGGGACAGGGAACAGATACGCAGTATTTT. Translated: CASSPKGQGTDTQYF.

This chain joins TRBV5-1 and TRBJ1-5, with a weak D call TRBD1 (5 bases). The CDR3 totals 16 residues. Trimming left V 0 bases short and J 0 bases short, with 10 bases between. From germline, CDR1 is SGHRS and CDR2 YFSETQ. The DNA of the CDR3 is TGCGCCAGCAGCTTGGAGGGCAGGGATAGCAATCAGCCCCAGCATTTT. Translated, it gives CASSLEGRDSNQPQHF.

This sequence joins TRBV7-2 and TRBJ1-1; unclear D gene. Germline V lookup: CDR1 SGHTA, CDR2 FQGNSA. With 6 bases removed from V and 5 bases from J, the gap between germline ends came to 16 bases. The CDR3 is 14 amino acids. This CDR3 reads CASRSSGGNTEAFF. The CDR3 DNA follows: TGTGCCAGCAGGTCCTCGGGTGGGAATACTGAAGCTTTCTTT.

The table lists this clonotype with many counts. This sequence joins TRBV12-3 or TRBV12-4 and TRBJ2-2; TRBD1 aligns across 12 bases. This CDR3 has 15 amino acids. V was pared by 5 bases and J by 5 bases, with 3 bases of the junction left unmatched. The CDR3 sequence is CASSRDRGHTGELFF. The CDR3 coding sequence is TGTGCCAGCAGTAGGGACAGGGGGCATACCGGGGAGCTGTTTTTT.

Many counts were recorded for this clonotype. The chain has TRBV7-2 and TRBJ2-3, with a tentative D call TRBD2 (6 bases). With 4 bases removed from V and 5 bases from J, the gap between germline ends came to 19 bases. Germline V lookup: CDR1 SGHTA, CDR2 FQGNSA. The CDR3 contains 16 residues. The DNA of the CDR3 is TGTGCCAGCAGCTACCTTCCGGGAAGTAGCGGAGATACGCAGTATTTT. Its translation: CASSYLPGSSGDTQYF.

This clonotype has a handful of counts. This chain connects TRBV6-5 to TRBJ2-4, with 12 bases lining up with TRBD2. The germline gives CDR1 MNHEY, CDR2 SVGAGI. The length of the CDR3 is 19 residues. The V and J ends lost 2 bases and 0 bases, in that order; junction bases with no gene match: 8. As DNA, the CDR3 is TGTGCCAGCAGTTACATCCCACTAGCGGGGGGTTCAGCCAAAAACATTCAGTACTTC. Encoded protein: CASSYIPLAGGSAKNIQYF.

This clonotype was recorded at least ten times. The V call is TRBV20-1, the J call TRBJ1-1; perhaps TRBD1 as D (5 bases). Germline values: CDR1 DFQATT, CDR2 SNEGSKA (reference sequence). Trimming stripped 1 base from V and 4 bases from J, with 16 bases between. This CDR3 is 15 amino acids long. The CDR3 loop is CSARAHPQVITEAFF. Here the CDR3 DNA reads TGCAGTGCTAGAGCGCACCCACAGGTAATCACTGAAGCTTTCTTT.

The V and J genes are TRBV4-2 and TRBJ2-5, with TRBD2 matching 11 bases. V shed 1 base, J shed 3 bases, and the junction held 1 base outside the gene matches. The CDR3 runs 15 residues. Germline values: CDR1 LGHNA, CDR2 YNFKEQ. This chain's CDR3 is CASSQVGLAEETQYF. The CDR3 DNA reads TGTGCCAGCAGCCAAGTGGGACTAGCGGAAGAGACCCAGTACTTC.

The CDR3 DNA sequence: TGTGCCAAGGGCCTGGACGGCACTGAAGCTTTCTTT. It is translated as CAKGLDGTEAFF. The genes are TRBV6-4 and TRBJ1-1, with unresolved D. This CDR3 comprises 12 residues. CDR1 is MRHNA, CDR2 SNTAGT, per germline. Trimming pared 10 bases from V and 4 bases from J, leaving 13 bases between.

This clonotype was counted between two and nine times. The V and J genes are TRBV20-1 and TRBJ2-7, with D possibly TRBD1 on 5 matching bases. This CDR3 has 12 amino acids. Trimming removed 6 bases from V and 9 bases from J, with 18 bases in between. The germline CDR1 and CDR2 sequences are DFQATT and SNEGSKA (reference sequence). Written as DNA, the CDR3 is TGCAGTGCCGTTTTGCCCTTTAGGGGGCAGTACTTC. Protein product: CSAVLPFRGQYF.

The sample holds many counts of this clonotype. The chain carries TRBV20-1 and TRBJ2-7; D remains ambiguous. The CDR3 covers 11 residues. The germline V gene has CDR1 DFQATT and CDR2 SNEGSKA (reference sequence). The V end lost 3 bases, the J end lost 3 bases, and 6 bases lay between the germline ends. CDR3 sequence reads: CSASMGYEQYV. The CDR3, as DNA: TGCAGTGCTAGTATGGGCTACGAGCAGTACGTC.

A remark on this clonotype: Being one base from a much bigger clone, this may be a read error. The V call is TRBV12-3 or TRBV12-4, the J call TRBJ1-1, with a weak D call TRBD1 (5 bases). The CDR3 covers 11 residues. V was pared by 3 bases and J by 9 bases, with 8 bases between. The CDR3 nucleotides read TGTGCCAGCAGTTTTGGGGCTCAAGCTTTCTTT. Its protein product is CASSFGAQAFF.

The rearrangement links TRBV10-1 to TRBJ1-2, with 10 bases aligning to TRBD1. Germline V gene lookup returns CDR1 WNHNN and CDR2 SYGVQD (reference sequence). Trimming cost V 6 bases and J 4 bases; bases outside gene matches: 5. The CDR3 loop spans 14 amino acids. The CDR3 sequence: CASRAGTGVYGYTF. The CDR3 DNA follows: TGCGCCAGCAGGGCCGGGACAGGGGTCTATGGCTACACCTTC.

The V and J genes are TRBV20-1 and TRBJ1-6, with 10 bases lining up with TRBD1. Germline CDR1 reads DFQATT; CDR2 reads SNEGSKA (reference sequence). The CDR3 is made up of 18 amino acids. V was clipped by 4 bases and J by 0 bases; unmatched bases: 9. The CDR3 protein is CSATTGTGASSYNSPLHF. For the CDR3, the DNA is TGCAGTGCTACAACCGGGACAGGGGCGAGCTCCTATAATTCACCCCTCCACTTT.